The following is a T cell receptor (beta chain) sequence with its context. The record originates from a study of blood T cell repertoires in COVID-19. At the level of the study: Material from acute and convalescent COVID-19 was sourced from the United States, Italy and Spain. T cells, B-cell-depleted T cells, or PBMCs supplied cDNA or gDNA.

V was cut by 6 bases and J by 6 bases, with 17 bases left in between. Germline CDR1 LGHDT, CDR2 YNNKEL (reference sequence). There are 15 residues in the CDR3. How the authors handled the data: Amplified reference gene primers provided the basis for estimating nucleated cell counts. Profiling relied on immunoSEQ multiplex PCR, and the TCRdb table lists in-frame clones only, not all of them. D and trimming come from the DNA, and the V and J calls and clone size come from that table. The table records about 240,000 clones, roughly 90% of them present only once. The sequenced sample was peripheral blood. The clonotype originates from a man in his fifties or sixties who had recovered from COVID-19. The chain has TRBV3-1 (or the pseudogene TRBV3-2) and TRBJ1-4; possibly TRBD1 for D (6 bases). CDR3 loop: CASSRSTGHDEKLFF. For the CDR3, the DNA is TGTGCCAGCAGTCGAAGTACAGGGCACGATGAAAAACTGTTTTTT.